Listed here is a single TCR beta chain. Treatment defined: treatment-naive control, cytoreductive nephrectomy. This sample was taken from a study of radiation and T cells in renal cell carcinoma. Profiling relied on immunoSEQ multiplex PCR, and the TCRdb table lists in-frame clones only, not all of them. The sample holds some 21,000 clones; roughly 53% are singletons and the top ten take about 20%. CDR1 and CDR2 from the germline V gene are SGHTA and FQGNSA. The V end lost 5 bases, the J end lost 2 bases, and 13 bases lay between the germline ends. The CDR3 has 14 amino acids. The sequence came from a human donor with renal cell carcinoma. The sample consisted of tumor tissue, taken from a patient whose treatment was nephrectomy without radiotherapy. The chain recombines TRBV7-2 with TRBJ2-7; D not resolved. The CDR3 spells CASSRRAATYEQYF. The CDR3 region has the DNA TGTGCCAGCAGCCGTCGAGCAGCTACCTACGAGCAGTACTTC.